Following are 8 T cell receptor beta chains from one sample sequenced in a study of cytomegalovirus exposure and HLA in healthy donors. Primers included in the PCR were 60 Vbeta and 13 Jbeta primers. This table comes from immunoSEQ multiplex PCR, and its TCRdb copy is limited to in-frame clones, with some not included. The sample contains about 130,000 clones, 78% of which appear only once. The sequenced sample consisted of PBMCs. The receptor set was obtained from a woman in her 40s in good health and CMV-seronegative.

This chain links TRBV6-1 with TRBJ2-7; the match to TRBD2 covers 8 bases. Germline lookup yields CDR1 MNHNS and CDR2 SASEGT. This CDR3 spans 16 amino acids. V shed 2 bases and J 1 base; nucleotides not matched to a gene: 7. Here the CDR3 reads CASSEWAPSGSYEQYF. CDR3 nucleotide sequence: TGTGCCAGCAGTGAATGGGCCCCTAGCGGGTCCTACGAGCAGTACTTC.

The chain has TRBV14 and TRBJ2-1; TRBD2 matches 12 bases. The CDR3 totals 16 residues. The V gene's germline CDR1 is SGHDN and CDR2 FVKESK. The J segment lost 3 bases and the V segment lost 5 bases, leaving 5 bases of the junction unmatched. This CDR3 is CASSKTSGRFYNEQFF. For the CDR3, the DNA is TGTGCCAGCAGCAAAACTAGCGGGAGGTTCTACAATGAGCAGTTCTTC. The full variable domain, rest sourced from reference TRBV14 and TRBJ2-1, is EAGVTQFPSHSVIEKGQTVTLRCDPISGHDNLYWYRRVMGKEIKFLLHFVKESKQDESGMPNNRFLAERTGGTYSTLKVQPAELEDSGVYFCASSKTSGRFYNEQFFGPGTRLTVL.

A few counts support this clone. The V gene is TRBV6-6, the J gene TRBJ2-5; 8 positions agree with TRBD1. Trimming took 6 bases from V and 2 from J; bases not matched to a gene: 5. Germline V CDR1 and CDR2: MNHNY, SVGAGI (reference sequence). The CDR3 loop spans 14 amino acids. The CDR3 DNA reads TGTGCCAGCAGCAACAGGGGGTCACAAGAGACCCAGTACTTC. Amino acid sequence: CASSNRGSQETQYF.

The chain combines TRBV7-8 with TRBJ2-6, with 7 nucleotides matching TRBD1. The CDR3 is made up of 17 amino acids. Looked up from germline, CDR1 is SGHVS and CDR2 is FQNEAQ. V lost 1 base, J lost 1 base, and 4 bases stayed unmatched. The CDR3 nucleotides read TGTGCCAGCAGCTTAGTCGCCAGGGGGTCTGGGGCCAACGTCCTGACTTTC. Its protein product is CASSLVARGSGANVLTF.

This clone has only a few counts. V usage is TRBV14 and J usage is TRBJ1-4; perhaps TRBD1 as D (6 bases). The CDR3 has 18 amino acids. V lost 3 bases and J 0 bases, leaving 17 bases between the germline ends. Germline assignment: CDR1 SGHDN and CDR2 FVKESK. The CDR3 region has the DNA TGTGCCAGCAGCCACCTCAAGACAGGCCTTGCAACTAATGAAAAACTGTTTTTT. It codes for CASSHLKTGLATNEKLFF. Looking up the rest from reference TRBV14 and TRBJ1-4 gives the full variable domain: EAGVTQFPSHSVIEKGQTVTLRCDPISGHDNLYWYRRVMGKEIKFLLHFVKESKQDESGMPNNRFLAERTGGTYSTLKVQPAELEDSGVYFCASSHLKTGLATNEKLFFGSGTQLSVL.

The chain uses TRBV5-4 and TRBJ2-5; TRBD2 matches 9 bases. With 0 bases clipped from V and 2 bases from J, the junction kept 5 bases outside the gene matches. This CDR3 spans 16 amino acids. Germline-derived CDR1 and CDR2 are SGHNT and YYREEE (reference sequence). The CDR3 protein is CASSLGIAGEQETQYF. CDR3 nucleotides: TGTGCCAGCAGCTTGGGGATAGCGGGAGAGCAAGAGACCCAGTACTTC.

The gene calls are TRBV9 and TRBJ1-2; D is unclear. Germline CDR1 reads SGDLS; CDR2 reads YYNGEE. V gave up 4 bases and J gave up 1 base, with 14 bases separating them. The CDR3 sequence is 15 residues long. Written as DNA, the CDR3 is TGTGCCAGCAGCCCGAGGGTCGAGATTAACTATGGCTACACCTTC. As protein: CASSPRVEINYGYTF.

The chain joins TRBV29-1 to TRBJ1-2, with unresolved D. Germline V lookup: CDR1 SQVTM, CDR2 ANQGSEA. The CDR3 has 11 residues. V shed 5 bases and J shed 6 bases, with 10 bases lying between them. The CDR3 spells CSVQVGDGYTF. The CDR3, as DNA: TGCAGCGTTCAGGTCGGGGATGGCTACACCTTC.